This passage covers 23 T cell receptor beta chains from one sample sequenced in a study of Graves' ophthalmopathy and Graves' hyperthyroidism. Amplification targeted the TCR beta CDR3 regions, with RNA transcripts as the source material. RT-PCR was first run with HTBI primers, then multiplex PCR in a second round. TCRdb re-called the multiplex PCR reads with MiXCR, one entry per CDR3 protein. The table has around 1.1 million distinct CDR3 sequences, 35% to 45% seen once. Sequencing was performed on peripheral blood or thyroid tissue (not recorded which). The origin of the receptors is an adult man with Graves' hyperthyroidism.

CDR3 protein: CSVDSLNSPLHF. In nucleotides, the CDR3 is TGCAGCGTAGACAGTCTTAATTCACCCCTCCACTTT. The rearrangement uses TRBV29-1 and TRBJ1-6, with a weak D call TRBD1 (5 bases). The CDR3 contains 12 residues. Germline V lookup: CDR1 SQVTM, CDR2 ANQGSEA. The germline V and J ends were trimmed by 6 bases and 6 bases, with 9 bases remaining between them.

This clonotype was detected only a few times. The V and J genes are TRBV10-3 and TRBJ1-2, with unresolved D. The V gene lost 2 bases and the J gene lost 4 bases, with 8 bases spanning the gap. From germline, CDR1 is ENHRY and CDR2 SYGVKD. The CDR3 is made up of 13 amino acids. CDR3 residues: CAISEKSLYGYTF. The DNA of the CDR3 is TGTGCCATCAGTGAGAAGTCCCTCTATGGCTACACCTTC.

This clonotype was counted a single time. The chain combines TRBV9 with TRBJ1-1; possibly TRBD1 for D (6 bases). Germline V CDR1 and CDR2: SGDLS, YYNGEE. V was trimmed by 3 bases and J by 1 base, leaving 13 bases between them. The CDR3 has 15 amino acids. CDR3 protein: CASSGTGSRNTEAFF. The CDR3 DNA is TGTGCCAGCAGCGGCACAGGGAGTCGGAACACTGAAGCTTTCTTT.

This sequence joins TRBV10-1 and TRBJ2-5, with D possibly TRBD2 on 6 matching bases. Germline V lookup: CDR1 WNHNN, CDR2 SYGVQD (reference sequence). The CDR3 runs to 16 residues. V shed 7 bases and J shed 0 bases, with 18 bases lying between them. For the CDR3, the DNA is TGCGCCAGCATCCCCGTCGCTGGCGGGAACCAAGAGACCCAGTACTTC. It yields the protein CASIPVAGGNQETQYF.

This chain's CDR3 is CATSSISTGNTEAFF. The CDR3 DNA reads as TGTGCCACCAGCAGCATTAGCACGGGGAACACTGAAGCTTTCTTT. This chain links TRBV15 with TRBJ1-1; D uncertain. The CDR3 totals 15 residues. Germline V CDR1 and CDR2: LNHNV, YYDKDF (reference sequence). Trimming shortened V by 3 bases and J by 1 base, and 12 bases separated the two germline ends.

This clonotype has a count of ten or more. J is TRBJ2-7 and V is TRBV12-3 or TRBV12-4; perhaps TRBD1 as D (6 bases). This CDR3 region has 14 residues. Trimming stripped 5 bases from V and 6 bases from J, with 17 bases between. CDR3 sequence: CASSPGTTGAEQYF. CDR3 DNA: TGTGCCAGCAGTCCCGGGACAACAGGAGCCGAGCAGTACTTC.

The chain joins TRBV9 to TRBJ1-4; tentatively, D is TRBD1 (5 bases). The CDR3 sequence is 19 residues long. Germline V gives CDR1 SGDLS, CDR2 YYNGEE. The ends were cut back, 0 bases at V and 8 bases at J, with 26 bases in the middle. CDR3 nucleotide sequence: TGTGCCAGCAGCGTAGGTAGGGGCAGCTTCGGTACAATGGACGAAAAACTGTTTTTT. This translates into CASSVGRGSFGTMDEKLFF.

V is TRBV3-1 and J is TRBJ2-7; maybe TRBD2 (6 bases). V lost 0 bases and J lost 7, with 13 bases in between. CDR3 length equals 14 residues. The germline V gene encodes CDR1 LGHDT and CDR2 YNNKEL (reference sequence). Here the CDR3 reads CASSQDWRGGEQYF. The CDR3 DNA reads as TGTGCCAGCAGCCAAGATTGGAGGGGCGGGGAGCAGTACTTC.

V usage is TRBV24-1 and J usage is TRBJ2-3; perhaps TRBD2 as D (5 bases). The V gene lost 0 bases and the J gene lost 6 bases, with 9 bases spanning the gap. The CDR3 is 14 amino acids. Looked up from germline, CDR1 is KGHDR and CDR2 is SFDVKD. The CDR3 DNA reads as TGTGCCACCAGTGATTTGAGGGAGACGGATACGCAGTATTTT. Translation: CATSDLRETDTQYF.

This clonotype has at least ten counts. CDR3 region: CASSLGGLARGYGELFF. Written as DNA, the CDR3 is TGTGCCAGCAGCTTAGGGGGACTAGCGAGAGGGTACGGGGAGCTGTTTTTT. This rearrangement joins TRBV7-2 to TRBJ2-2, with 10 bases that match TRBD2. V was clipped by 1 base and J by 7 bases; unmatched bases: 9. The CDR3 length is 17 residues. Germline V gene data show CDR1 as SGHTA and CDR2 as FQGNSA.

V usage is TRBV29-1 and J usage is TRBJ2-5; 9 bases fit TRBD1. Germline V lookup: CDR1 SQVTM, CDR2 ANQGSEA. The CDR3 extends over 14 amino acids. Unmatched junction bases numbered 5, after V lost 4 bases and J lost 2 bases. The CDR3: CSVGTGERQETQYF. The CDR3, as DNA: TGCAGCGTTGGGACAGGGGAGCGACAAGAGACCCAGTACTTC.

This sequence joins TRBV10-2 and TRBJ2-5; 7 nucleotides align to TRBD1. The CDR3 totals 16 residues. Unmatched junction bases numbered 8, after V lost 0 bases and J lost 4 bases. CDR1 WSHSY and CDR2 SAAADI come from the germline V gene. The CDR3 protein is CASSESNARGLETQYF. The CDR3 bases are TGCGCCAGCAGTGAGTCGAACGCAAGGGGGCTAGAGACCCAGTACTTC.

With respect to this clonotype: This could be a read error, since a much larger clone is one nucleotide away. The chain has TRBV15 and TRBJ1-6; D perhaps matches TRBD1 (5 bases). The CDR3 extends over 15 amino acids. The V gene lost 2 bases and the J gene lost 9 bases, with 14 bases spanning the gap. Germline loops: CDR1 LNHNV, CDR2 YYDKDF (reference sequence). The CDR3 DNA reads TGTGCCACCAGCAGACCTACAGGCTCCCGTTCACCCCTCCACTTT. Translating it yields CATSRPTGSRSPLHF. Based on the CDR3 plus reference TRBV15 and TRBJ1-6, the full variable domain is DAMVIQNPRYQVTQFGKPVTLSCSQTLNHNVMYWYQQKSSQAPKLLFHYYDKDFNNEADTPDNFQSRRPNTSFCFLDIRSPGLGDTAMYLCATSRPTGSRSPLHFGNGTRLTVT.

This chain joins TRBV20-1 and TRBJ1-2; TRBD1 is a possible D gene (6 bases). The CDR3 totals 13 residues. Germline CDR1 DFQATT, CDR2 SNEGSKA (reference sequence). The germline V and J ends were trimmed by 0 bases and 5 bases, with 10 bases remaining between them. The CDR3 spells CSAREQGGYGYTF. In DNA, the CDR3 is TGCAGTGCTAGAGAACAGGGAGGGTATGGCTACACCTTC.

This clonotype has a count of ten or more. CDR3 bases: TGTGCCACCAGTGCCCCGGGGGGGTTCGGTCAGCCCCAGCATTTT. This gives the protein CATSAPGGFGQPQHF. The V and J genes are TRBV24-1 and TRBJ1-5; tentative D call: TRBD1 (5 bases). The CDR3 contains 15 residues. The V and J ends lost 5 bases and 6 bases respectively, with 16 bases between them. Germline CDR1 reads KGHDR; CDR2 reads SFDVKD.

The gene calls are TRBV10-2 and TRBJ2-7, with a weak D call TRBD1 (6 bases). Deletions cut 3 bases from V and 2 bases from J, with 11 bases between. The CDR3 length is 14 residues. Germline V gene data show CDR1 as WSHSY and CDR2 as SAAADI. The CDR3 spells CASSDSDRPYEQYF. The DNA of the CDR3 is TGCGCCAGCAGTGACTCCGACAGGCCCTACGAGCAGTACTTC.

This clonotype was recorded at least ten times. V is TRBV7-2 and J is TRBJ1-2; D is ambiguous. Germline CDR1 is SGHTA and CDR2 is FQGNSA. The CDR3 covers 16 residues. The V end lost 5 bases, the J end lost 2 bases, and 18 bases lay between the germline ends. CDR3 in DNA: TGTGCCAGCAGCCCCGACTGGATGTCTCTGAACTATGGCTACACCTTC. The encoded protein is CASSPDWMSLNYGYTF.

This clonotype appeared a few times. The chain couples TRBV6-5 to TRBJ1-6; D remains ambiguous. The germline gives CDR1 MNHEY, CDR2 SVGAGI. Trimming shortened V by 2 bases and J by 5 bases, and 7 bases separated the two germline ends. The length of the CDR3 is 14 residues. The CDR3 region has the DNA TGTGCCAGCAGTTACCCCACGGATAATTCACCCCTCCACTTT. Protein product: CASSYPTDNSPLHF.

Comment on this clonotype: This could be a read error, since a much larger clone is one nucleotide away. The chain combines TRBV7-8 with TRBJ1-2; D is ambiguous. This CDR3 is built from 14 residues. Germline V gives CDR1 SGHVS, CDR2 FQNEAQ. V was clipped by 2 bases and J by 6 bases, with 13 bases between them. The CDR3 reads CASSLLELSNGYTF. The CDR3 bases are TGTGCCAGCAGCTTATTGGAACTCTCTAATGGCTACACCTTC.

J is TRBJ1-2 and V is TRBV29-1; D is undetermined. The CDR3 extends over 12 amino acids. The germline V gene encodes CDR1 SQVTM and CDR2 ANQGSEA. Trimming left V 5 bases short and J 2 bases short, with 9 bases between. In DNA form, the CDR3 reads TGCAGCGTTCTTACCGGGAACTATGGCTACACCTTC. Translation gives CSVLTGNYGYTF.

This clonotype was seen ten or more times. The V call is TRBV7-9, the J call TRBJ1-4; no clear D gene. This CDR3 region has 13 residues. Between the trimmed V and J ends, which lost 3 bases and 5 bases, there was a span of 7 bases. Germline V CDR1 and CDR2: SEHNR, FQNEAQ (reference sequence). CDR3 coding DNA: TGTGCCAGCAGCTTCATCAGGAATGAAAAACTGTTTTTT. It codes for CASSFIRNEKLFF.

This clonotype has at least ten counts. The rearrangement joins TRBV20-1 to TRBJ1-1; weak D call: TRBD1 (6 bases). Germline V gives CDR1 DFQATT, CDR2 SNEGSKA (reference sequence). The CDR3 runs to 16 residues. The germline V and J ends were trimmed by 0 bases and 5 bases, with 19 bases remaining between them. The CDR3 loop reads CSARDRQKQGGTEAFF. The DNA for the CDR3 is TGCAGTGCTAGAGATCGACAGAAACAAGGGGGGACTGAAGCTTTCTTT.

In this sample, this clonotype turned up many times. CDR3 DNA sequence: TGCGCCAACCATCCTACTAGCGGGACTTACTACGAGCAGTACTTC. Amino acids: CANHPTSGTYYEQYF. The chain links TRBV5-1 to TRBJ2-7; 10 nucleotides line up with TRBD2. Germline values: CDR1 SGHRS, CDR2 YFSETQ. The CDR3 length is 15 residues. V dropped 9 bases and J dropped 3; count of bases not matched to a gene: 12.